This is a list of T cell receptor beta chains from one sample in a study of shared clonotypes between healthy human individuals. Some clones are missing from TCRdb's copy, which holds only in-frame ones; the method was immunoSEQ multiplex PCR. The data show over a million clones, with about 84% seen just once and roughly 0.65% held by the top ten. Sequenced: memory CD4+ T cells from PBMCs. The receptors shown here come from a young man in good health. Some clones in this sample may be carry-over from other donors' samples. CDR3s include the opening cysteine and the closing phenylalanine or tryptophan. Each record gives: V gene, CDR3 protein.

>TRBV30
CAWSVLGYEQYF
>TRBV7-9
CASSPMAVAYGYTF
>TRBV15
CATSYGRVGRMEQYF
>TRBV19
CATSRAILGEKLFF
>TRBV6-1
CASSEFWRTSTDTQYF
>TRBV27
CASSRKQGVQYF
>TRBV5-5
CAGGELPRATEYF
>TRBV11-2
CASNRGGLDTEAFF
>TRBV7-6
CASTNPQGSLGTEAFF
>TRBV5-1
CASSLLVEDTLHF
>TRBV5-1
CASSPNRGDEKLFF
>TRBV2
CASSDEGLGGYTF
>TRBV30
CAWARDSYNEQFF
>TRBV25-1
CASAPPGGSYNEQFF
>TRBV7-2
CASSGDLTGNTIYF
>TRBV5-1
CASSLGDRVHEQYF
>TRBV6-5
CASSRLGGGYEQYF
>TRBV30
CAWSLFLGELFF
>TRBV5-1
CASSLYQGAREQYF
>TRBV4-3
CASSQDHREVRNIQYF
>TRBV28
CASSLRSPQYF
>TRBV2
CASEGLGTDTQYF
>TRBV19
CASSIGVGQGVETQYF
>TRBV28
CALTRDRVNGYTF
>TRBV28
CASSFNYGYTF
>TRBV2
CASSSTGGRNTIYF
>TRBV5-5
CASSYPGAGANVLTF
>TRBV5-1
CASSLVGAPTDTQYF
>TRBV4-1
CASSLGRGQETQYF